This passage covers 8 T cell receptor beta chains from one sample sequenced in a study of T cells in Graves' hyperthyroidism and ophthalmopathy. TCR beta CDR3 sequences were amplified from RNA transcripts. The HTBI primer set served for first-round RT-PCR of the TCR CDR3. TCRdb analysed the multiplex PCR reads with MiXCR anew, one entry per CDR3 protein. The table shows 550,000 to 650,000 distinct CDR3 sequences, with approximately 13% occurring only once. Source material: blood. Receptor source: a woman in her 30s with Graves' hyperthyroidism that later progressed to Graves' ophthalmopathy.

In its sample, this clonotype was seen many times. The chain joins TRBV30 to TRBJ2-7; D is unresolved. Germline V gives CDR1 GTSNPN, CDR2 SVGIG (reference sequence). The CDR3 totals 12 residues. V was cut by 0 bases and J by 2 bases, with 5 bases left in between. DNA of the CDR3: TGTGCCTGGAGTGTACGACCCTACGAGCAGTACTTC. Encoded protein: CAWSVRPYEQYF. Based on the CDR3 plus reference TRBV30 and TRBJ2-7, the full variable domain is SQTIHQWPATLVQPVGSPLSLECTVEGTSNPNLYWYRQAAGRGLQLLFYSVGIGQISSEVPQNLSASRPQDRQFILSSKKLLLSDSGFYLCAWSVRPYEQYFGPGTRLTVT.

Many counts were recorded for this clonotype. The rearrangement links TRBV7-2 to TRBJ2-7; D is perhaps TRBD1 (5 bases). Germline V gene lookup returns CDR1 SGHTA and CDR2 FQGNSA. Trimming removed 4 bases at V and 3 bases at J, with 22 bases between. The CDR3 covers 17 residues. This CDR3 is CASSSQADSSRNYEQYF. The CDR3 nucleotides are TGTGCCAGCAGCTCCCAGGCTGACAGTTCGAGGAACTACGAGCAGTACTTC.

This clonotype was recorded at least ten times. The rearrangement joins TRBV27 to TRBJ1-1; D unclear. Germline CDR1 MNHEY, CDR2 SMNVEV (reference sequence). The ends were cut back, 5 bases at V and 1 base at J, with 8 bases in the middle. CDR3 length: 13 residues. The DNA of the CDR3 is TGTGCCAGCAGTCCCGCGCAGAACACTGAAGCTTTCTTT. Its translation is CASSPAQNTEAFF.

This clonotype was seen at least ten times. The CDR3 region is CASSQGGGGSTDTQYF. The DNA of the CDR3 is TGTGCCAGCAGCCAAGGGGGTGGCGGAAGCACAGATACGCAGTATTTT. The V gene is TRBV3-1, the J gene TRBJ2-3; D unclear. Germline CDR1 reads LGHDT; CDR2 reads YNNKEL (reference sequence). Deletions cut 1 base from V and 0 bases from J, with 11 bases between. The CDR3 consists of 16 residues.

This clonotype was recorded many times. The CDR3 sequence: CASSSRGRRDNEQFF. The CDR3 DNA is TGTGCCAGCAGCTCCCGGGGCCGACGTGACAATGAGCAGTTCTTC. The chain recombines TRBV7-3 with TRBJ2-1; D is perhaps TRBD1 or TRBD2 (5 bases each). V shed 4 bases and J shed 5 bases, with 15 bases lying between them. The V gene's germline CDR1 is SGHTA and CDR2 FQGTGA. This CDR3 is built from 15 residues.

This clonotype occurred many times. The J gene is TRBJ2-7, the V gene TRBV5-1; D not certain. The CDR3 totals 16 residues. CDR1 SGHRS and CDR2 YFSETQ come from the germline V gene. V shed 1 base and J shed 0 bases, with 14 bases lying between them. The DNA of the CDR3 is TGCGCCAGCAGCTTGCAAGGCGGCCCAAGCTCCTACGAGCAGTACTTC. This codes for CASSLQGGPSSYEQYF.

Points on this clonotype: The junction shows a germline mismatch at one end, possibly a read error. This rearrangement joins TRBV19 to TRBJ1-5, with 9 bases fitting TRBD1. This CDR3 is built from 17 residues. Per germline, CDR1 LNHDA and CDR2 SQIVND (reference sequence). This CDR3 reads CASSAGRDRASSQPQHF. DNA for the CDR3: TGTGCCAGTAGTGCCGGCCGGGACAGGGCCAGCAGTCAGCCCCAGCATTTT. The variable domain in full, with the rest retrieved from reference TRBV19 and TRBJ1-5, is DGGITQSPKYLFRKEGQNVTLSCEQNLNHDAMYWYRQDPGQGLRLIYYSQIVNDFQKGDIAEGYSVSREKKESFPLTVTSAQKNPTAFYLCASSAGRDRASSQPQHFGDGTRLSIL.

This clonotype occurred many times. The rearrangement uses TRBV19 and TRBJ1-2, with D tentatively TRBD1 (6 bases). With 5 bases removed from V and 7 bases from J, the gap between germline ends came to 11 bases. This CDR3 has 12 residues. Per germline, CDR1 LNHDA and CDR2 SQIVND (reference sequence). CDR3: CASSLQGFGYTF. In nucleotides, the CDR3 is TGTGCCAGTAGTCTTCAGGGGTTTGGCTACACCTTC. Full variable domain (remainder filled in from reference TRBV19 and TRBJ1-2): DGGITQSPKYLFRKEGQNVTLSCEQNLNHDAMYWYRQDPGQGLRLIYYSQIVNDFQKGDIAEGYSVSREKKESFPLTVTSAQKNPTAFYLCASSLQGFGYTFGSGTRLTVV.